This T cell receptor beta chain was sequenced during a study of PD-L1 blockade in urothelial cancer. About the research overall: Analyses were performed on blood at 3 weeks after treatment start (the second dose) and at 6 weeks. Reported median T cell count for blood samples was 120,000 to 150,000.

The CDR3 consists of 13 residues. Germline V CDR1 and CDR2: SGHRS, YFSETQ. The V gene end was trimmed by 4 bases and the J gene end by 6 bases; junction bases not matched to a gene: 1. As to time point: pretreatment peripheral blood. Diagnoses among patients were locally advanced or metastatic urothelial carcinoma. In each PCR, synthetic TCR analog templates were spiked in. TCRdb's copy holds only in-frame clones and misses some; the assay was immunoSEQ multiplex PCR. This sample has under 20,000 clones; about 88% occur once, and the top ten carry 10% to 15%. The sequenced sample was PBMCs, obtained around atezolizumab (anti-PD-L1) treatment. This receptor was identified in a man aged 70 or older with urothelial cancer. The rearrangement links TRBV5-1 to TRBJ1-6; 7 bases match TRBD1. CDR3 coding DNA: TGCGCCAGCAGCAGGGACAGTAATTCACCCCTCCACTTT. This sequence encodes CASSRDSNSPLHF.